This T cell receptor (beta chain) was identified during a study of blood T cell repertoires in COVID-19. This table comes from immunoSEQ multiplex PCR, and its TCRdb copy is limited to in-frame clones, with some not included. The sample lists about 150,000 clones, approximately 89% occurring once. Germline CDR1 reads MNHNY; CDR2 reads SVGAGI (reference sequence). V lost 8 bases to trimming and J lost 4 bases; unmatched junction nucleotides: 6. This CDR3 has 14 amino acids. V usage is TRBV6-6 and J usage is TRBJ1-3; 9 bases are a match to TRBD1. The sample taken for sequencing was peripheral blood. This clonotype was sampled from a man aged 60 to 69 with active or convalescent COVID-19. For the CDR3, the DNA is TGTGCCAGCTCCGGGGACAGGGACGGAAACACCATATATTTT. This encodes CASSGDRDGNTIYF.